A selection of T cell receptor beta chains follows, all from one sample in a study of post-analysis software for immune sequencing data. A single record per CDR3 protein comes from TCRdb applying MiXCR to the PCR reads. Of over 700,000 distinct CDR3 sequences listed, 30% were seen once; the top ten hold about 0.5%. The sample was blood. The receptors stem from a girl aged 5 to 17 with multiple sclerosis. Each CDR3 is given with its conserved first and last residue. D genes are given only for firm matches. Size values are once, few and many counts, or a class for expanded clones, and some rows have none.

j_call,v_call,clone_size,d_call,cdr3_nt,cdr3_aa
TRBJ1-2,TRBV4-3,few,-,TGCGCCAGCAGCCAAGATCGGCAGTTTAACTATGGCTACACCTTC,CASSQDRQFNYGYTF
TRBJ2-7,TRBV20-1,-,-,TGCAGTGCCCTCCTATCCTACGAGCAGTACTTC,CSALLSYEQYF
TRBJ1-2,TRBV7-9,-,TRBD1,TGTGCCAGCAGCGCCCGACAGGGGTTCATCGGCTACACCTTC,CASSARQGFIGYTF
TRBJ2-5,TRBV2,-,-,TGTGCCAGCAGTGAAGCGGGAGGACCGTCGGAGACCCAGTACTTC,CASSEAGGPSETQYF
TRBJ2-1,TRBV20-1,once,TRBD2,TGCAGTGCTAGACTAGCGGGCCGCAATGAGCAGTTCTTC,CSARLAGRNEQFF
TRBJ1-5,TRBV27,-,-,TGTGCCAGCAGTTTCTCTATGAGGGGACAGCCCCAGCATTTT,CASSFSMRGQPQHF
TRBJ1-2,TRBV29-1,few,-,TGCAGCGTTGAGGCTAACTATGGCTACACCTTC,CSVEANYGYTF
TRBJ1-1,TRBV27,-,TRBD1,TGTGCCAGCAGTGCGACAGGGTCTTTTTCTGAAGCTTTCTTT,CASSATGSFSEAFF
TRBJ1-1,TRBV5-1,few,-,TGCGCCAGCAGCCGAGGACCTGGGGGAACTGAAGCTTTCTTT,CASSRGPGGTEAFF
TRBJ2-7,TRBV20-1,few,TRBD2,TGCAGTGCTAGATTCTTTGGCGGGCCTCCTAGCGGGAGGGCCGAAGAGCAGTACTTC,CSARFFGGPPSGRAEEQYF
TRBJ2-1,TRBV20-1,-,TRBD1,TGCAGTGCTAAAGGGGGACAGGGCTCCTACAATGAGCAGTGCTTC,CSAKGGQGSYNEQCF
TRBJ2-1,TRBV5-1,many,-,TGCGCCAGCAGCGGAGGGGAGAGAGAGTTCTTC,CASSGGEREFF
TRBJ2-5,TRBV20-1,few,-,TGCAGTGGGTTCTTAGAGACCCAGTACTTC,CSGFLETQYF
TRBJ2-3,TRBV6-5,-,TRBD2,TGTGCCAGCAGTTCGGACGGGGGGTCTAGGATAGATACGCAGTATTTT,CASSSDGGSRIDTQYF
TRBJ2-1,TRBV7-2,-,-,TGTGCCAGCAGCTTAGCGTATGAGGGGGGGCAGTTCTTC,CASSLAYEGGQFF
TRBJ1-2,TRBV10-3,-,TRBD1,TGTGCCATCAGTCCTCCGGGACAGGGGGCGTATGGCTACACCTTC,CAISPPGQGAYGYTF
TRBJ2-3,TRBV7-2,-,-,TGTGCCAGCAGCTTAGCGTGGCCTTCTAGCACAGATACGCAGTATTTT,CASSLAWPSSTDTQYF
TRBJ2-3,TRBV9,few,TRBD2,TGTGCCAGCAGCGTAAGTTTACCCGGGAGGAGCACAGATACGCAGTATTTT,CASSVSLPGRSTDTQYF
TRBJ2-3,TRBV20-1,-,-,TGCAGTGCCAAGACTTCCTCCCGCACAGATACGCAGTATTTT,CSAKTSSRTDTQYF
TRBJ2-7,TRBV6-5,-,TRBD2,TGTGCCAGCAGTTATTCCATCGGGGCGGGGGACTTCTACGAGCAGTACTTC,CASSYSIGAGDFYEQYF
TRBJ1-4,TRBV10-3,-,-,TGTGCCATCAGTGCAGGACGGTCGAATGAAAAACTGTTTTTT,CAISAGRSNEKLFF
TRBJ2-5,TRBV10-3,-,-,TGTGCCATCGGTGGGTTTGGGGAAGAGACCCAGTACTTC,CAIGGFGEETQYF
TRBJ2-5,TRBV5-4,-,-,TGTGCCAGCAGCTCAAGCAGAATGGAGACCCAGTACTTC,CASSSSRMETQYF
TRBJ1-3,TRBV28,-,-,TGTGCCAGCAGTCCCGGCACCTTCTCTGGAAACACCATATATTTT,CASSPGTFSGNTIYF
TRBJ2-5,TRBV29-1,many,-,TGCAGCGTTGGATCGAGGTGGGAGACCCAGTACTTC,CSVGSRWETQYF
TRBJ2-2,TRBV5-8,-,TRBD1,TGTGCCAGCAGCCGCGGCTGGGACAGGGGTAGCACCGGGGAGCTGTTTTTT,CASSRGWDRGSTGELFF
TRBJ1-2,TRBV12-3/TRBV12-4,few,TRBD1,TGTGCCAGCAGTTTCCACAGGGGGCCGGGCTACACCTTC,CASSFHRGPGYTF
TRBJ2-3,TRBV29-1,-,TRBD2,TGCAGCATCCAGACTAGCGGGTCAACAGATACGCAGTATTTT,CSIQTSGSTDTQYF
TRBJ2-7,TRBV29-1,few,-,TGCAGCGTTGAAGACTCCGGGCCGTTTGGGATCGAGCAGTACTTC,CSVEDSGPFGIEQYF
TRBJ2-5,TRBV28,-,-,TGTGCCAGCAGGCCGGGACACTTAGAGACCCAGTACTTC,CASRPGHLETQYF